The source of this T cell receptor (beta chain) is a study of blood T cells in healthy people across ages (dated by TCRdb to the mid-2010s). In terms of the full investigation: In model experiments, roughly one uniquely barcoded TCR beta cDNA molecule per two T cells was captured by template switching. Using deep sequencing normalized with unique cDNA molecular identifiers, the study measured how TCR beta repertoire diversity changes with age. Donors were grouped into four age groups: young (average approximately 15 years), middle-aged (about 40), aged (around 60) and long-lived (about 82). To avoid experimental bias, donors of different ages were distributed randomly across sequencing lanes. The study analyzed two additional independent replicas of 1 million unique cDNA reads from the same blood draw for two donors, one aged 18 to 29 and one aged 80 or older.

What the study reported, not specific to this receptor: Observed TCR beta diversity correlated strongly with the percentage of naive T cells measured by flow cytometry. Because donor CMV infection status was unknown, age-related changes in expanded clonotypes were potentially confounded. Compared with the aged group, the long-lived group had more naive CD4+ T cells, fewer expanded clones and increased TCR diversity, a pattern suggesting age selection. Total diversity estimates from one million sequenced T cells were considered lower bounds and underestimates. Observed TCR beta diversity per million T cells fell roughly linearly with age, and a significant reduction was already apparent by age around 40. Conclusive comparison of naive and antigen-experienced compartments was prevented by the profiling of bulk unsorted PBMCs.

Donors were a few dozen systemically healthy Caucasian individuals from Russia aged 6 to 90 years. Around 10 milliliters of peripheral blood were collected from each donor into EDTA-treated Vacutainer tubes. Ficoll-Paque density-gradient centrifugation was used to isolate PBMCs, with at least 7 million obtained per sample. Total RNA, at least 5.5 micrograms per sample, was extracted from PBMCs with Trizol reagent. The percentages of naive CD45RAhigh/CD27high T cells were determined by flow cytometry on a PBMC aliquot from every donor. Libraries came from 5' RACE. Sequencing took place on an Illumina HiSeq 2500. A second PCR of roughly 7 to 11 cycles was performed with a sample-barcoded 5' primer and a J-beta primer mix. Each TCR beta cDNA molecule received a unique molecular identifier from a template-switch 5' adaptor carrying 12 random nucleotides. Each sample yielded at least 2.5 million CDR3-containing paired-end reads. All of the RNA was converted into first-strand cDNA using the Mint cDNA synthesis kit, with a TRBC-specific oligonucleotide serving as the primer. Following uracil-DNA glycosylase treatment, all cDNA underwent a first 18-cycle PCR with the universal primers M1SS and BC2_uni_R. In the authors' own workflow: For normalization, 1 million high-quality reads, each with a distinct molecular identifier, were randomly selected from each sample. Instead of being binned into consensus sequences, reads that shared molecular identifiers were thrown out. MiTCR, run with a Q25 quality threshold and the strictest error-elimination algorithm, handled CDR3 identification, clonotype clustering and error correction. A nonparametric unseen species model with Euler transformation was used to estimate a lower bound on total TCR beta diversity. The public reads were quality trimmed at Q25 with fastp and then assembled into clones with MiXCR by TCRdb, keeping productive beta chains. Identical CDR3 protein sequences are pooled into one entry, listed with their most common genes and DNA. The authors' filters were not applied to this entry. The sample data list about 1.1 million distinct CDR3 sequences, and roughly two fifths of these were observed just once. The ten largest make up about an eighth of the sample.

As concerns this clonotype: Its antigen is unknown. Base qualities are not at hand, and no much larger clone is one base apart.

The sequence was obtained from a man aged 18 to 29 in good health. The sequenced sample was blood.

The DNA reads TGTGCCAGCAGTCGGGACAGAGATGCAACTAATGAAAAACTGTTTTTT. Its protein is CASSRDRDATNEKLFF. This receptor chain uses TRBV6-1 and TRBJ1-4, with 7 bases matching TRBD1. Here V drops 5 bases and J drops 0 bases, and the junction holds 6 bases not matched to any gene. The germline V gene yields MNHNS for CDR1 and SASEGT for CDR2. There are 16 amino acids in the CDR3, from cysteine to phenylalanine inclusive. The kept DNA is CDR3 alone, 48 bases in frame from the first base.